The rows below give T cell receptor beta chains drawn from one sample of a study of T cell changes during pregnancy in multiple sclerosis. Here immunoSEQ multiplex PCR was the method, and the copy in TCRdb shows in-frame clones only, minus some. Among 66,000 or so clones, 91% were seen once, and the ten largest hold approximately 5%. Sequencing was performed on CD8+ T cells from peripheral blood mononuclear cells, taken before pregnancy. These receptors were taken from a female donor with multiple sclerosis, enrolled in a pregnancy study. Both conserved end residues are part of each CDR3. The D gene is left open where the match is weak. Where a row states a size, it is once, few, many or the class of an expanded clone; other rows omit it.

DNA	CDR3	size	V	J	D
TGTGCCAGCAGTTACGCCCAGGTATGGTTCTTC	CASSYAQVWFF	-	TRBV6-5	TRBJ2-1	-
TGTGCCAGCACGTCCCGACAGGGTGAAGCTTTCTTT	CASTSRQGEAFF	medium-sized	TRBV9	TRBJ1-1	TRBD1
TGTGCCAGCAGCTTAGTCCCACAGGGGACTGAAGCTTTCTTT	CASSLVPQGTEAFF	-	TRBV7-8	TRBJ1-1	TRBD1
TGTGCCAGCACGACAGGGAATAATTCACCCCTCCACTTT	CASTTGNNSPLHF	-	TRBV9	TRBJ1-6	TRBD1
TGTGCCAGCAGCTTAGGACAGATCCAAGAGACCCAGTACTTC	CASSLGQIQETQYF	-	TRBV7-8	TRBJ2-5	-
TGCGCCAGCAGCCCGGGGGTGAACAATGAGCAGTTCTTC	CASSPGVNNEQFF	once	TRBV4-1	TRBJ2-1	-
TGTGCCATCAGTGAAGGGGGTACCGAGGTGGGTGAGCAGTACTTC	CAISEGGTEVGEQYF	once	TRBV10-3	TRBJ2-7	-
TGTGCCAGCAGCACTAGCGGCAATGAGCAGTTCTTC	CASSTSGNEQFF	-	TRBV7-9	TRBJ2-1	TRBD2
TGTGCCAGCAGCCCCTGGGACTCATCTAATGAGCAGTTCTTC	CASSPWDSSNEQFF	-	TRBV9	TRBJ2-1	-
TGTGCCAGCAGCAACGGACGGATTGACTACTACGAGCAGTACTTC	CASSNGRIDYYEQYF	-	TRBV7-2	TRBJ2-7	-
TGTGCCAGCAGCCTGGATCGCTCCTATAATTCACCCCTCCACTTT	CASSLDRSYNSPLHF	-	TRBV5-6	TRBJ1-6	-
TGTGCCAGTAGCTCGATTTTATTGGAGGGCGACCCAGATACGCAGTATTTT	CASSSILLEGDPDTQYF	-	TRBV19	TRBJ2-3	-
TGTGCCACCGAGGTTGTTCCTGGGAATGAGCAGTTCTTC	CATEVVPGNEQFF	-	TRBV2	TRBJ2-1	-
TGTGCCAGGGTCCGGGGTGGAGTAGCTTTCTTT	CARVRGGVAFF	-	TRBV14	TRBJ1-1	-
TGTGCCAGCAGCCCCGGGCCCGGGGTAGAAGAGCAGTACTTC	CASSPGPGVEEQYF	-	TRBV7-6	TRBJ2-7	-
TGTGCCAGCAGCGGGACAGGGGGCAACACTGAAGCTTTCTTT	CASSGTGGNTEAFF	-	TRBV9	TRBJ1-1	TRBD1
TGTGCCAGTAGCCTCGAGGACAGTGGTGGGGCCTACGAGCAGTACTTC	CASSLEDSGGAYEQYF	-	TRBV19	TRBJ2-7	-
TGCAGCGGGACCCTTTTCCGACAGGGGGATAAGACCCAGTACTTC	CSGTLFRQGDKTQYF	-	TRBV29-1	TRBJ2-5	TRBD1
TGCGCCAGCAGCCACGGTGTAGCGGGGATTCAAGAGACCCAGTACTTC	CASSHGVAGIQETQYF	-	TRBV4-1	TRBJ2-5	TRBD2
TGTGCCAGCAGCCAAAGTCAGACCGGGGAGCTGTTTTTT	CASSQSQTGELFF	-	TRBV4-2	TRBJ2-2	-
TGTGCCAGCAGCGTAGCGAGCGGGGGGGCCAGTGATACGCAGTATTTT	CASSVASGGASDTQYF	-	TRBV9	TRBJ2-3	TRBD2
TGTGCCATCAGTGAGATGTCCGGGACAGCCTACGAGCAGTACTTC	CAISEMSGTAYEQYF	few	TRBV10-3	TRBJ2-7	TRBD1
TGTGCCAGTACCAACCAGGGTACGAACACCGGGGAGCTGTTTTTT	CASTNQGTNTGELFF	-	TRBV19	TRBJ2-2	-
TGTGCCAGCAGGGACAGGGTTGGTGAAAAACTGTTTTTT	CASRDRVGEKLFF	once	TRBV2	TRBJ1-4	TRBD1
TGTGCCAGCAGCCTGACAGGGCTCGACGAGCAGTACTTC	CASSLTGLDEQYF	few	TRBV5-4	TRBJ2-7	TRBD1
TGCGCCAGCAGCTCCAATGAACTAACTAATGAAAAACTGTTTTTT	CASSSNELTNEKLFF	-	TRBV5-1	TRBJ1-4	-
TGTGCCAGCAGCCCAACCAGGCAGCCCCAGCATTTT	CASSPTRQPQHF	-	TRBV7-8	TRBJ1-5	-
TGTGCCAGCAGAGACACCGCGTCCTACGAGCAGTACTTC	CASRDTASYEQYF	-	TRBV13	TRBJ2-7	-
TGCGCCAGCAGCCAAGATATCAGCGGGGAAACCTACGAGCAGTACTTC	CASSQDISGETYEQYF	-	TRBV4-1	TRBJ2-7	TRBD2
TGTGCCAGTACGCAAGCGAAAAACATTCAGTACTTC	CASTQAKNIQYF	-	TRBV2	TRBJ2-4	-
TGTGCTAGCAGCAGACTAGCGGGGGGTTCCTACAATGAGCAGTTCTTC	CASSRLAGGSYNEQFF	-	TRBV7-7	TRBJ2-1	TRBD2
TGCGCCAGCAGCCCCAATGGGGGGAGGGGTTTCGACTACGAGCAGTACTTC	CASSPNGGRGFDYEQYF	-	TRBV4-1	TRBJ2-7	TRBD2
TGTGCCAGCAGTGAAGACCCCGACAGGACCTACTATCGGAGCTACACCTTC	CASSEDPDRTYYRSYTF	-	TRBV25-1	TRBJ1-2	-
TGCGCCAGCAGCCCTGAGGGCGGGTATAGCAATCAGCCCCAGCATTTT	CASSPEGGYSNQPQHF	-	TRBV4-1	TRBJ1-5	-
TGTGCCAGCAGCTTGAGGTTCGTCATCGGGCTAGCCAATGAGCAGTTCTTC	CASSLRFVIGLANEQFF	-	TRBV5-4	TRBJ2-1	-
TGTGCCAGCATAGCCCGGGACAGCCAAGAGACCCAGTACTTC	CASIARDSQETQYF	-	TRBV6-5	TRBJ2-5	TRBD1
TGTGCCAGCAGCCCCCAGAACGGGGTTAACGAGCAGTACTTC	CASSPQNGVNEQYF	-	TRBV9	TRBJ2-7	-
TGTGCCAGTAGTATAGTCGGGGGAGAGAACACCATATATTTT	CASSIVGGENTIYF	-	TRBV19	TRBJ1-3	-
TGTGCCAGCAGTTACACGACAGGGGATCACTACTATGGCTACACCTTC	CASSYTTGDHYYGYTF	-	TRBV6-5	TRBJ1-2	TRBD1
TGTGCCAGCAGTCCAAGACAGGGCTACAATGAGCAGTTCTTC	CASSPRQGYNEQFF	-	TRBV6-1	TRBJ2-1	TRBD1
TGTGCCAGCAGCACGGGACAGGGACTACAGCCCCAGCATTTT	CASSTGQGLQPQHF	-	TRBV7-8	TRBJ1-5	TRBD1
TGTGCCAGCAGCTTGGGAGGGTTCAATCAGCCCCAGCATTTT	CASSLGGFNQPQHF	-	TRBV5-4	TRBJ1-5	-
TGTGCCAGCAGCTTAGGTAGCGCCATGAACACTGAAGCTTTCTTT	CASSLGSAMNTEAFF	-	TRBV7-6	TRBJ1-1	-
TGTGCCTGGAGTGTATCAGGGACCGGGGAGCTGTTTTTT	CAWSVSGTGELFF	-	TRBV30	TRBJ2-2	-